The 24 T cell receptor beta chains below all came from one sample that was sequenced in a study of T cell responses to AZD1222 COVID-19 vaccine. The method was immunoSEQ multiplex PCR; TCRdb's version includes in-frame clones alone and lacks a portion of them. The sample gives roughly 70,000 clones, 80% to 90% of which show up once; around 5.4% is in the top ten. The sample consisted of peripheral blood, taken on day 0 of AZD1222 vaccination. The receptors were gathered from an adult in good health.

The rearrangement uses TRBV13 and TRBJ1-4; D uncertain. The CDR3 covers 14 residues. V was pared by 1 base and J by 3 bases, with 6 bases between. CDR1 is PRHDT, CDR2 FYEKMQ, per germline (reference sequence). The CDR3 sequence: CASSLAGANEKLFF. The CDR3 DNA follows: TGTGCCAGCAGCTTAGCCGGAGCTAATGAAAAACTGTTTTTT.

The chain has TRBV5-6 and TRBJ2-7; D is uncertain. Between the trimmed V and J ends, which lost 4 bases and 4 bases, there was a span of 18 bases. Germline V gene data show CDR1 as SGHDT and CDR2 as YYEEEE. This CDR3 has 15 amino acids. CDR3 nucleotide sequence: TGTGCCAGCAGCCTCTCAAGCTTGGCAGCGTACGAGCAGTACTTC. This codes for CASSLSSLAAYEQYF.

The V and J genes are TRBV27 and TRBJ1-2; D call uncertain. The CDR3 contains 14 residues. Trimming cost V 4 bases and J 2 bases, with 11 bases left between them. Germline V gene sequence: CDR1 MNHEY, CDR2 SMNVEV (reference sequence). Here the CDR3 DNA reads TGTGCCAGCAGTTCCGCCCCGGGGAACTATGGCTACACCTTC. As protein: CASSSAPGNYGYTF.

The chain recombines TRBV7-9 with TRBJ2-7; TRBD1 or TRBD2 may be the D gene (8 bases each). The germline V gene has CDR1 SEHNR and CDR2 FQNEAQ (reference sequence). This CDR3 has 15 residues. Trimming cost V 11 bases and J 8 bases, with 28 bases left between them. The CDR3 spells CACGGWEGQGVKQYF. The CDR3 DNA follows: TGTGCCTGCGGGGGGTGGGAAGGACAGGGCGTAAAGCAGTACTTC.

The chain carries TRBV9 and TRBJ1-2, with a possible D match to TRBD1 (5 bases). Germline values: CDR1 SGDLS, CDR2 YYNGEE. The CDR3 totals 14 residues. V was shortened by 4 bases and J by 4 bases, with 14 bases between the two germline ends. In DNA, the CDR3 is TGTGCCAGCAGCACCCCAACAGGTTCCTATGGCTACACCTTC. Residues: CASSTPTGSYGYTF.

Remarks on this clone: Germline and junction disagree at one end, which may indicate a read error. V and J are TRBV7-2 and TRBJ1-5, with unresolved D. CDR3 size: 16 residues. Germline V CDR1 and CDR2: SGHTA, FQGNSA. CDR3 in DNA: TGTGCCAGCAGCATAGCGGCGACATATAGCAATCAGCCCCAGCATTTT. Translating gives CASSIAATYSNQPQHF.

J is TRBJ1-1 and V is TRBV7-9; 7 bases match TRBD1. This CDR3 region has 13 residues. J lost 3 bases, V lost 6 bases, and 4 bases had no gene match. The V gene's germline CDR1 is SEHNR and CDR2 FQNEAQ (reference sequence). CDR3 region: CASSQGDYTEAFF. In DNA, the CDR3 is TGTGCCAGCAGTCAGGGGGATTACACTGAAGCTTTCTTT.

This chain connects TRBV4-1 to TRBJ2-7; no clear D. The CDR3 has 15 residues. Deletions cut 4 bases from V and 0 bases from J, with 13 bases between. Germline values: CDR1 MGHRA, CDR2 YSYEKL. DNA of the CDR3: TGCGCCAGCAGCCTCCGGTCTGGCAGCTCCTACGAGCAGTACTTC. Translated: CASSLRSGSSYEQYF.

This clone has only one observation. This chain uses TRBV6-1 with TRBJ1-4; 11 nucleotides agree with TRBD1. J lost 0 bases, V lost 4 bases, and 1 base had no gene match. From germline, CDR1 is MNHNS and CDR2 SASEGT. This CDR3 spans 16 amino acids. The CDR3 bases are TGTGCCAGCAGTGTGGGACAGGGGGCAACTAATGAAAAACTGTTTTTT. As protein: CASSVGQGATNEKLFF.

This chain joins TRBV2 and TRBJ2-1; tentatively, D is TRBD2 (6 bases). This CDR3 has 11 amino acids. Trimming shortened V by 6 bases and J by 16 bases, and 16 bases separated the two germline ends. Germline V CDR1 and CDR2: SNHLY, FYNNEI. CDR3 nucleotides: TGTGCCAGCAGCGTTACGTGGAGGGCCTTCTTC. Translation: CASSVTWRAFF.

The V and J genes are TRBV7-9 and TRBJ2-2; possibly TRBD1 or TRBD2 for D (5 bases each). There are 14 residues in the CDR3. Deletions cut 5 bases from V and 4 bases from J, with 11 bases between. Germline V lookup: CDR1 SEHNR, CDR2 FQNEAQ (reference sequence). DNA of the CDR3: TGTGCCAGCAGCCAGGGACCGTCCACCGGGGAGCTGTTTTTT. Translated, it gives CASSQGPSTGELFF. The full variable domain, completed using reference TRBV7-9 and TRBJ2-2, is DTGVSQNPRHKITKRGQNVTFRCDPISEHNRLYWYRQTLGQGPEFLTYFQNEAQLEKSRLLSDRFSAERPKGSFSTLEIQRTEQGDSAMYLCASSQGPSTGELFFGEGSRLTVL.

The genes are TRBV6-5 and TRBJ1-1; the match to TRBD1 covers 7 bases. V was clipped by 6 bases and J by 5 bases; unmatched bases: 12. Germline V lookup: CDR1 MNHEY, CDR2 SVGAGI. The CDR3 sequence is 15 residues long. CDR3 loop: CASSYWGYRGTEAFF. In DNA form, the CDR3 reads TGTGCCAGCAGCTATTGGGGATACAGGGGAACTGAAGCTTTCTTT.

V usage is TRBV7-3 and J usage is TRBJ1-2, with 7 bases lining up with TRBD1. The CDR3 runs to 12 residues. V was pared by 5 bases and J by 5 bases, with 2 bases of the junction left unmatched. The germline gives CDR1 SGHTA, CDR2 FQGTGA. The CDR3 sequence is CASSTTGYGYTF. The CDR3 coding sequence is TGTGCCAGCAGCACGACAGGGTATGGCTACACCTTC.

This clone was seen a single time. The V gene is TRBV27, the J gene TRBJ1-1; a possible D gene is TRBD1 (5 bases). The CDR3 has 13 residues. The V gene's germline CDR1 is MNHEY and CDR2 SMNVEV (reference sequence). Trimming pared 4 bases from V and 3 bases from J, leaving 9 bases between. The CDR3 DNA reads TGTGCCAGCAGTTCCCAGGGTCACACTGAAGCTTTCTTT. Its protein product is CASSSQGHTEAFF.

V is TRBV3-1 (or the pseudogene TRBV3-2) and J is TRBJ2-5, with 12 bases fitting TRBD2. V was clipped by 0 bases and J by 9 bases; unmatched bases: 5. CDR3 length: 15 residues. Germline V gene sequence: CDR1 LGHDT, CDR2 YNNKEL (reference sequence). This CDR3 reads CASSQDAASGGAQYF. The CDR3 DNA is TGTGCCAGCAGCCAAGACGCGGCTAGCGGGGGGGCCCAGTACTTC.

The chain combines TRBV6-5 with TRBJ1-6; D unresolved. Per the germline V gene, CDR1 is MNHEY and CDR2 is SVGAGI. This CDR3 region has 15 residues. The V and J ends lost 10 bases and 0 bases respectively, with 13 bases between them. CDR3 sequence: CATKTASSYNSPLHF. In DNA form, the CDR3 reads TGTGCCACCAAGACGGCTAGCTCCTATAATTCACCCCTCCACTTT.

This clone has a single count. J is TRBJ1-2 and V is TRBV18; 10 positions agree with TRBD1. The V gene's germline CDR1 is KGHSH and CDR2 LQKENI. The CDR3 covers 14 residues. The J segment lost 4 bases and the V segment lost 5 bases, leaving 4 bases of the junction unmatched. In nucleotides, the CDR3 is TGTGCCAGCTCAGAGACAGGGGGCCGCTATGGCTACACCTTC. Translation gives CASSETGGRYGYTF.

The V gene is TRBV28, the J gene TRBJ1-2; maybe TRBD1 (5 bases). The CDR3 loop spans 14 amino acids. The V and J ends lost 7 bases and 4 bases respectively, with 16 bases between them. CDR1 is MDHEN and CDR2 is SYDVKM in the germline V gene. DNA for the CDR3: TGTGCCAGCACCATCCGGGGGAGGGCCTATGGCTACACCTTC. Its protein product is CASTIRGRAYGYTF.

This clone has just one count. The rearrangement uses TRBV19 and TRBJ2-1; D not resolved. This CDR3 contains 11 residues. Trimming shortened V by 3 bases and J by 3 bases, and 0 bases separated the two germline ends. Germline CDR1 LNHDA, CDR2 SQIVND (reference sequence). Written as DNA, the CDR3 is TGTGCCAGTAGTATCTACAATGAGCAGTTCTTC. This gives the protein CASSIYNEQFF.

The genes are TRBV18 and TRBJ2-1; D uncertain. Germline values: CDR1 KGHSH, CDR2 LQKENI. The CDR3 runs to 17 residues. The ends were cut back, 6 bases at V and 6 bases at J, with 24 bases in the middle. CDR3 coding DNA: TGTGCCAGCTCCCCCCGCCCAAGGAGTAGCAGAGCCAATGAGCAGTTCTTC. Encoded protein: CASSPRPRSSRANEQFF.

This chain uses TRBV3-1 (or the pseudogene TRBV3-2) with TRBJ2-5; D perhaps matches TRBD2 (6 bases). This CDR3 has 15 residues. In germline, CDR1 is LGHDT, CDR2 YNNKEL (reference sequence). Trimming took off 0 bases at V and 5 bases at J, with 13 bases between the two ends. In nucleotides, the CDR3 is TGTGCCAGCAGCCAAGATGGAGGGGCCAGTGAGACCCAGTACTTC. This translates into CASSQDGGASETQYF.

This clone is a singleton in its sample. The rearrangement joins TRBV5-8 to TRBJ2-7; D possibly corresponds to TRBD2 (6 bases). The CDR3 consists of 16 residues. V lost 5 bases and J lost 3, with 21 bases in between. Germline values: CDR1 SGHTS, CDR2 YDEGEE. In DNA form, the CDR3 reads TGTGCCAGCAGTTCCCCGGGAGAGCAGAATCGCTACGAGCAGTACTTC. Translation: CASSSPGEQNRYEQYF.

This chain uses TRBV30 with TRBJ2-7, with 7 nucleotides matching TRBD1. Losses at the gene ends were 2 bases for V and 4 bases for J; bases not matched to a gene: 11. Germline V gene data show CDR1 as GTSNPN and CDR2 as SVGIG (reference sequence). The CDR3 runs to 15 residues. The CDR3 nucleotides are TGTGCCTGGAGTCTCCCAAGACAGGGCAGGTACGAGCAGTACTTC. Residues: CAWSLPRQGRYEQYF.

This chain connects TRBV4-2 to TRBJ2-7; possibly TRBD1 for D (5 bases). The germline CDR1 and CDR2 sequences are LGHNA and YNFKEQ. This CDR3 comprises 14 residues. Trimming removed 4 bases at V and 3 bases at J, with 13 bases between. The CDR3 spells CASSPSRANYEQYF. Written as DNA, the CDR3 is TGTGCCAGCAGCCCGAGCAGGGCAAACTACGAGCAGTACTTC.